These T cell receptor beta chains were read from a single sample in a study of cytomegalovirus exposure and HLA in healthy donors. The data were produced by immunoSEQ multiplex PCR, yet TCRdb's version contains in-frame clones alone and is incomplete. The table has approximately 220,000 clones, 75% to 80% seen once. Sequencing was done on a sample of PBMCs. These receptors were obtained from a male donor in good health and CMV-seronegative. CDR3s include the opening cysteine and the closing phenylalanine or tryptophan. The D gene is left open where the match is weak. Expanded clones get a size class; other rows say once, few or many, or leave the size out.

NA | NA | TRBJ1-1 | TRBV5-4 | CASSPDTRYTEAFF | TGTGCCAGCAGCCCGGACACCCGTTACACTGAAGCTTTCTTT
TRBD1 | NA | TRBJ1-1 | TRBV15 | CATSRDRDRALNVEAFF | TGTGCCACCAGCAGGGACCGGGACAGGGCTTTAAATGTTGAAGCTTTCTTT
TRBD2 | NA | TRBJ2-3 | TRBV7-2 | CASSTTGGRTDTQYF | TGTGCCAGCAGCACAACGGGGGGGCGCACAGATACGCAGTATTTT
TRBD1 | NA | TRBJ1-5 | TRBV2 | CASLRDRNQPQHF | TGTGCCAGTCTCCGGGACAGAAATCAGCCCCAGCATTTT
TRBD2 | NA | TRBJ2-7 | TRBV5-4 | CASSSEGLLGGGAGEQYF | TGTGCCAGCAGTTCGGAGGGTCTTCTTGGCGGGGGGGCCGGCGAGCAGTACTTC
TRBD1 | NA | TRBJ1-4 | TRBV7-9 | CASSLTGGNEKLFF | TGTGCCAGCAGTCTTACAGGGGGCAACGAAAAACTGTTTTTT
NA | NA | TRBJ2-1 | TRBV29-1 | CSVVGPGYNEQFF | TGCAGCGTTGTAGGGCCGGGGTACAATGAGCAGTTCTTC
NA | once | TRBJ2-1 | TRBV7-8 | CASSLLTTALIKSSYNEQFF | TGTGCCAGCAGCTTATTGACAACGGCCCTAATAAAGAGCTCCTACAATGAGCAGTTCTTC
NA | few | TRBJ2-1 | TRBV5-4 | CASSLDGYNEQFF | TGTGCCAGCAGCTTGGACGGGTACAATGAGCAGTTCTTC
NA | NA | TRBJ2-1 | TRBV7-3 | CASSLGSGADNEQFF | TGTGCCAGCAGCTTGGGGAGCGGAGCGGACAATGAGCAGTTCTTC
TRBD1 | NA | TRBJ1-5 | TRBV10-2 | CASSPGQRYNQPQHF | TGCGCCAGCAGCCCGGGACAGCGTTACAATCAGCCCCAGCATTTT
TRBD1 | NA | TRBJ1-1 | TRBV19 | CASSPRTGNTEAFF | TGTGCCAGTAGTCCCCGGACAGGGAACACTGAAGCTTTCTTT
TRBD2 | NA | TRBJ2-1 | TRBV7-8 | CASSLRTSGRLGNEQFF | TGTGCCAGCAGCTTACGAACTAGCGGGAGGTTGGGCAATGAGCAGTTCTTC
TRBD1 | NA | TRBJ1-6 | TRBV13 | CASSSGTAKYSPLHF | TGTGCCAGCAGCTCAGGGACAGCCAAATATTCACCCCTCCACTTT
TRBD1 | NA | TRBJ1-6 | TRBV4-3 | CASSPSGQSSYNSPLHF | TGCGCCAGCAGCCCATCGGGACAGAGCTCCTATAATTCACCCCTCCACTTT
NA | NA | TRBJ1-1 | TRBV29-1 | CSVITGLNTEAFF | TGCAGCGTCATAACAGGTTTGAACACTGAAGCTTTCTTT
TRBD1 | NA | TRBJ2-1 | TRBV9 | CASSTQGVLYNEQFF | TGTGCCAGCAGCACCCAGGGGGTCCTTTACAATGAGCAGTTCTTC
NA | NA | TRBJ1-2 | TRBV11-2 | CASSLGHFYGYTF | TGTGCCAGCAGCTTAGGACATTTCTATGGCTACACCTTC
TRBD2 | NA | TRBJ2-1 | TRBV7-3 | CASSPGLAGDGDEQFF | TGTGCCAGCAGCCCGGGACTAGCGGGAGATGGAGATGAGCAGTTCTTC
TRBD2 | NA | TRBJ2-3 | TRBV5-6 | CASSKGLTTKSTDTQYF | TGTGCCAGCAGCAAGGGACTAACCACGAAGTCCACAGATACGCAGTATTTT
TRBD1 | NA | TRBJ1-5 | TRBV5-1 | CASRAGTDAQPQHF | TGCGCCAGCAGGGCCGGGACAGACGCTCAGCCCCAGCATTTT
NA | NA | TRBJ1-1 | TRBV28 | CASIGVVTEAFF | TGTGCCAGCATTGGAGTTGTCACTGAAGCTTTCTTT
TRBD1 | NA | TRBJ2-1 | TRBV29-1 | CSAGQGFDEQFF | TGCAGCGCCGGACAGGGGTTCGATGAGCAGTTCTTC
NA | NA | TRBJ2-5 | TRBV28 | CASSSPGRDFKETQYF | TGTGCCAGCAGTTCCCCGGGAAGGGACTTTAAAGAGACCCAGTACTTC
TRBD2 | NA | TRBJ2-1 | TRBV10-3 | CALREREWSEQFF | TGTGCCCTTCGTGAGCGGGAGTGGAGTGAGCAGTTCTTC
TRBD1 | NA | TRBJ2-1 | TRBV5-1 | CASSYGQGMSPLF | TGCGCCAGCAGCTACGGACAGGGAATGAGCCCTCTCTTC
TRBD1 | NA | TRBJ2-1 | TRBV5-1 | CASSLGTGSSSYNEQFF | TGCGCCAGCAGCCTAGGGACAGGGAGTAGTTCCTACAATGAGCAGTTCTTC
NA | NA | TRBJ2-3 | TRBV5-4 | CASSLAGDSEEYF | TGTGCCAGCAGCTTGGCCGGGGACTCTGAGGAGTATTTT
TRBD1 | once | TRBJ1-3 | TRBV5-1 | CASSLGGGTRNTIYF | TGCGCCAGCAGCTTGGGAGGGGGCACTCGAAACACCATATATTTT
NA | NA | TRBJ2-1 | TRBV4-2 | CASSQSRGGGPYNEQFF | TGTGCCAGCAGCCAATCACGGGGAGGCGGTCCCTACAATGAGCAGTTCTTC
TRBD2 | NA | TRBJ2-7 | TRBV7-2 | CASSPYSGGWEEQYF | TGTGCCAGCAGCCCCTATAGCGGGGGGTGGGAAGAGCAGTACTTC
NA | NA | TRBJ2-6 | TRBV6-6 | CASREQVAGANVLTF | TGTGCCAGCAGGGAACAGGTTGCTGGGGCCAACGTCCTGACTTTC
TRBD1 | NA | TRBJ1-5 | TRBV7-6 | CASSPGTGAMAQHF | TGTGCCAGCAGCCCCGGGACAGGGGCAATGGCCCAGCATTTT
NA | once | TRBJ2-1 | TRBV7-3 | CASSPTDPQRDNEQFF | TGTGCCAGCAGCCCGACAGACCCCCAGAGAGACAATGAGCAGTTCTTC
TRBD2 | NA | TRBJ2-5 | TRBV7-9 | CASNKRGGVQETQYF | TGTGCCAGCAATAAGCGGGGGGGGGTCCAAGAGACCCAGTACTTC
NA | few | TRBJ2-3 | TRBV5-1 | CASSLPGETDTQYF | TGCGCCAGCAGCTTGCCAGGGGAGACAGATACGCAGTATTTT
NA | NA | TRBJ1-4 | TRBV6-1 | CASSDATYINEKLFF | TGTGCCAGCAGTGACGCAACTTATATAAATGAAAAACTGTTTTTT
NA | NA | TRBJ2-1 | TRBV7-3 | CASSSESSYNEQFF | TGTGCCAGCAGCTCAGAAAGCTCCTACAATGAGCAGTTCTTC
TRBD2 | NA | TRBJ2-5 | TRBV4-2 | CASSQTSGGAETQYF | TGTGCCAGCAGCCAAACTAGCGGGGGGGCCGAGACCCAGTACTTC
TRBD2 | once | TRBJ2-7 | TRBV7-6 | CASRGGGGGEQYF | TGTGCCAGCAGGGGCGGGGGTGGAGGGGAGCAGTACTTC
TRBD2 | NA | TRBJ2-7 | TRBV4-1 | CASSQGRQMDFRAGEQYF | TGCGCCAGCAGCCAAGGGCGGCAAATGGACTTTAGAGCGGGGGAGCAGTACTTC
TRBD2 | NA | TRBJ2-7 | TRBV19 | CASREAGGPGYEQYF | TGTGCCAGTAGAGAAGCGGGAGGGCCGGGATACGAGCAGTACTTC
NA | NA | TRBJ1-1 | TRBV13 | CASSLELELGNTEAFF | TGTGCCAGCAGCTTAGAGTTGGAGCTCGGGAACACTGAAGCTTTCTTT
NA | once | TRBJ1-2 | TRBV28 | CASSSLPVGYTF | TGTGCCAGCAGTAGCCTTCCGGTGGGCTACACCTTC
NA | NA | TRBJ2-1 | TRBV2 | CASSEGTALWNEQFF | TGTGCCAGCAGTGAAGGGACAGCCCTCTGGAATGAGCAGTTCTTC
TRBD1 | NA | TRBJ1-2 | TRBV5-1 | CASSLGQGERGYGYTF | TGCGCCAGCAGCTTGGGGCAGGGGGAAAGGGGCTACGGCTACACCTTC
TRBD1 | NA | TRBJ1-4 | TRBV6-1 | CASSVTGFNEKLFF | TGTGCCAGCAGTGTGACAGGGTTTAATGAAAAACTGTTTTTT
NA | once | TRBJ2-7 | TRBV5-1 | CASSDTGGGSDEQYF | TGCGCCAGCAGCGATACAGGGGGGGGGAGTGACGAGCAGTACTTC
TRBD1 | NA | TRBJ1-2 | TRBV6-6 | CASRDRGDGYTF | TGTGCCAGCAGGGACAGGGGCGATGGCTACACCTTC
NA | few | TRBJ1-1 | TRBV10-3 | CAILTDTEAFF | TGTGCCATCCTGACAGACACTGAAGCTTTCTTT
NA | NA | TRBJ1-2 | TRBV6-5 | CASSSRHGTTNYGYTF | TGTGCCAGCAGTTCCCGACACGGGACTACGAACTATGGCTACACCTTC
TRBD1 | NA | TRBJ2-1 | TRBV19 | CASSSGTGLDEQFF | TGTGCCAGTAGCTCCGGGACAGGGCTTGATGAGCAGTTCTTC
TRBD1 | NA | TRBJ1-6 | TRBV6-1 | CASGGQGDSPLHF | TGTGCCAGCGGGGGACAGGGCGACTCACCCCTCCACTTT